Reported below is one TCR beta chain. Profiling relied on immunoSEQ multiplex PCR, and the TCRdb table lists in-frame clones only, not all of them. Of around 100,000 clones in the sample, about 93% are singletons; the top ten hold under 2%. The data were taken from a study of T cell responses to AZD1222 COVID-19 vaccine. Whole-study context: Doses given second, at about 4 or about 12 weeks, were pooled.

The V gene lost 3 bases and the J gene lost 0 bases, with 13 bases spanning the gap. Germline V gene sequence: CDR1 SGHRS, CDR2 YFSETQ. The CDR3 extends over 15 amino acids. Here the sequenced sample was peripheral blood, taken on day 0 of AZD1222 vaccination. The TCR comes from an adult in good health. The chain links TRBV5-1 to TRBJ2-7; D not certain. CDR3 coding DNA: TGCGCCAGCAGCTCTGACGGGTCTAGCTCCTACGAGCAGTACTTC. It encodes CASSSDGSSSYEQYF.